This T cell receptor (beta chain) originates from a study of blood T cell repertoires in COVID-19. The wider study: The analysed material was cDNA or gDNA that came from T cells, B-cell-depleted T cells, or PBMCs.

On this clone itself: Other DNA sequences within the sample encode an identical CDR3.

V was cut by 1 base and J by 0 bases, with 6 bases left in between. This CDR3 spans 15 amino acids. From germline, CDR1 is SGHTA and CDR2 FQGNSA. Sequencing was performed with immunoSEQ multiplex PCR; in TCRdb, only in-frame clones are kept and a portion is missing. The sample holds about 200,000 clones; roughly nine tenths are singletons and the top ten take about a tenth. J is TRBJ1-4 and V is TRBV7-2; D gene ambiguous. Sample: peripheral blood. The TCR was taken from a woman aged 45-65 years with COVID-19, enrolled during active disease. The CDR3 sequence: CASSLVPATNEKLFF. DNA of the CDR3: TGTGCCAGCAGCTTAGTCCCGGCAACTAATGAAAAACTGTTTTTT.